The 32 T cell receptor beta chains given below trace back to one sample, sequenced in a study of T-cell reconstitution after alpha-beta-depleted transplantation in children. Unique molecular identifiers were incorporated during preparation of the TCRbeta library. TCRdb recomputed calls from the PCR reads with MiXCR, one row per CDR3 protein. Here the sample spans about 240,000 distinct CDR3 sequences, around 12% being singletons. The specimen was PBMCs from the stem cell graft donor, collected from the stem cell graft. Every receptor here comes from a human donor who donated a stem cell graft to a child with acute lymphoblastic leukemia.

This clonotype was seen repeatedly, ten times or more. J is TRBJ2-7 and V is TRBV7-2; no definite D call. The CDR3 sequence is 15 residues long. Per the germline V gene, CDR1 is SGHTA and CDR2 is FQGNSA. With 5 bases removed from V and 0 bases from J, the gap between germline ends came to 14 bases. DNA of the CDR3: TGTGCCAGCAGCCCCGTCAGGTCCCCCTCCTACGAGCAGTACTTC. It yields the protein CASSPVRSPSYEQYF.

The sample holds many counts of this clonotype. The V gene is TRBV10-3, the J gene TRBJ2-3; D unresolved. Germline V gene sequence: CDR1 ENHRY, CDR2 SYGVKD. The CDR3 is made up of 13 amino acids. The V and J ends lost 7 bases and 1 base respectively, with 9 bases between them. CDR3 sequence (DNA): TGTGCCATCACGCTAGAGGGCACAGATACGCAGTATTTT. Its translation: CAITLEGTDTQYF.

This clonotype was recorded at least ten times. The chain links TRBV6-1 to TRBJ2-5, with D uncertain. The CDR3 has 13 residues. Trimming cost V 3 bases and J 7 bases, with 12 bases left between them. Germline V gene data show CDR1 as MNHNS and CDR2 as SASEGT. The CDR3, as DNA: TGTGCCAGCAGTGATCCCGTTCCGGGGACCCAGTACTTC. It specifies CASSDPVPGTQYF.

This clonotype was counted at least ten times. The CDR3 DNA reads TGCAGTGCTAGAGATGGACAGTTGACTGACGGCTACACCTTC. It translates to CSARDGQLTDGYTF. The chain employs TRBV20-1 and TRBJ1-2; tentative D call: TRBD1 (6 bases). V dropped 0 bases and J dropped 8 bases, with 16 bases sitting between them. CDR1 and CDR2 from the germline V gene are DFQATT and SNEGSKA (reference sequence). This CDR3 is 14 amino acids long.

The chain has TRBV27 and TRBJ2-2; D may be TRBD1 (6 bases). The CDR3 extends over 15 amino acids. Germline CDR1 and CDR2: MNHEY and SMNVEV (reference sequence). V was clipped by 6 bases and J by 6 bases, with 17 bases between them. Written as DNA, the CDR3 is TGTGCCAGCAGGATAGAGGCCGAGGGGGCCGGGGAGCTGTTTTTT. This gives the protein CASRIEAEGAGELFF.

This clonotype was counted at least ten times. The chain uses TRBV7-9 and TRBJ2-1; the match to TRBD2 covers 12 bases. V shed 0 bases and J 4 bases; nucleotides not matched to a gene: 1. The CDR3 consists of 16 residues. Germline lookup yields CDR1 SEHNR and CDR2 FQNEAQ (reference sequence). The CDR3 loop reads CASSLALAGGYNEQFF. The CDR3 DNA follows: TGTGCCAGCAGCTTAGCGCTAGCGGGGGGGTACAATGAGCAGTTCTTC.

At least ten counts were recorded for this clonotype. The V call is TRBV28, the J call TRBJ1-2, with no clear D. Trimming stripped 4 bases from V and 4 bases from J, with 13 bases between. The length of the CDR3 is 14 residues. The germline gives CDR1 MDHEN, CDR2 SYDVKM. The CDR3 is CASSSESWGYGYTF. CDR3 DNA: TGTGCCAGCAGTTCCGAGTCCTGGGGCTATGGCTACACCTTC.

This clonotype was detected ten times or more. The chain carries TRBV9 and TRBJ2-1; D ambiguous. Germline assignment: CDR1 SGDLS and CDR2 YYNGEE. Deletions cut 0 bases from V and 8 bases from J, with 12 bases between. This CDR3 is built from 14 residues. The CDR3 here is CASSVDGSLHEQFF. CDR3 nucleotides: TGTGCCAGCAGCGTAGATGGTAGCCTCCATGAGCAGTTCTTC.

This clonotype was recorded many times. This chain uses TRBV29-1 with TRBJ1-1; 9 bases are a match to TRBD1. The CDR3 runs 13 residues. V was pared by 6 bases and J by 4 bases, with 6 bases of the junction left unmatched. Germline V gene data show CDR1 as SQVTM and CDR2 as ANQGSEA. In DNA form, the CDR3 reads TGCAGCGTCACCGGGACAGGGCGCACTGAAGCTTTCTTT. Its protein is CSVTGTGRTEAFF.

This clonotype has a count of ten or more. CDR3 sequence: CASSLYQQGDEQYF. For the CDR3, the DNA is TGTGCCAGCAGCTTATACCAACAGGGAGACGAGCAGTACTTC. The V and J genes are TRBV7-8 and TRBJ2-7; D perhaps matches TRBD1 (6 bases). Germline CDR1 is SGHVS and CDR2 is FQNEAQ. This CDR3 spans 14 amino acids. V was pared by 2 bases and J by 5 bases, with 13 bases between.

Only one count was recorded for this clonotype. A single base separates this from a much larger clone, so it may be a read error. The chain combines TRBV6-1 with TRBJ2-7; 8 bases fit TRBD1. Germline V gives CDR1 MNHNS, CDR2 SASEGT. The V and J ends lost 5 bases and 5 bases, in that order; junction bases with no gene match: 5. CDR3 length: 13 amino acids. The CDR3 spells CASSIGQGDEQYF. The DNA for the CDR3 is TGTGCCAGCAGTATCGGACAGGGAGACGAGCAGTACTTC.

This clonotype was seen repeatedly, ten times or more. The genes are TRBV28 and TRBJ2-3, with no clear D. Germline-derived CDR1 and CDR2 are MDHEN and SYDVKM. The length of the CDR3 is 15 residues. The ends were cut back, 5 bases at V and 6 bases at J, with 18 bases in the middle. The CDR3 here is CASSLRVLGRDTQYF. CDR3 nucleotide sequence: TGTGCCAGCAGTCTACGGGTCCTAGGCCGGGATACGCAGTATTTT.

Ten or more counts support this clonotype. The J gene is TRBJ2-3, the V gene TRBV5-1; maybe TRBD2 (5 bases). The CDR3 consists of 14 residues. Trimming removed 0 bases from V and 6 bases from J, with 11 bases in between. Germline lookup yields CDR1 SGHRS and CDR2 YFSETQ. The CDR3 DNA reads TGCGCCAGCAGCTTGGCCGTAGTAGCGGATACGCAGTATTTT. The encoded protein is CASSLAVVADTQYF.

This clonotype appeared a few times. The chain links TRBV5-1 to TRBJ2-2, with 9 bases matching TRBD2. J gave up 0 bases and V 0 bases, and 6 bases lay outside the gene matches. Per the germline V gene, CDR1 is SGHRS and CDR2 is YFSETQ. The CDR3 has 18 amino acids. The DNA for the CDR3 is TGCGCCAGCAGCTTGGGCCTAGCGGGGTTCGCGAACACCGGGGAGCTGTTTTTT. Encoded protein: CASSLGLAGFANTGELFF.

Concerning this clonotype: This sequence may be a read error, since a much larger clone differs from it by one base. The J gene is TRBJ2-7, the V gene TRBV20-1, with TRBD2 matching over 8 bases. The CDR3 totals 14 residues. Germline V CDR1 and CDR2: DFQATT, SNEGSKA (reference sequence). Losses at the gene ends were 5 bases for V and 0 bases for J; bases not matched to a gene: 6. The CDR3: CSAARGGTSYEQYF. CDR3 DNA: TGCAGTGCTGCCCGGGGGGGAACCTCCTACGAGCAGTACTTC.

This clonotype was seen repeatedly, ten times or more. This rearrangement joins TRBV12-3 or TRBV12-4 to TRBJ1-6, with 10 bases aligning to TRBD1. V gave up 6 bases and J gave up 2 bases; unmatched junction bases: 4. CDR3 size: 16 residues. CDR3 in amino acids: CASSSGQGAYNSPLHF. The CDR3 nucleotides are TGTGCCAGCAGCTCAGGACAGGGGGCCTATAATTCACCCCTCCACTTT.

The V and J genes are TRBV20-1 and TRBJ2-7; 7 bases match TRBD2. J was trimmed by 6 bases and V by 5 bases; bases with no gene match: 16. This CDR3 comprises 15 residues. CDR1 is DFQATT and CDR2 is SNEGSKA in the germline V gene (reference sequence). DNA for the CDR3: TGCAGTGCTCCCAGGGCCGAGCGGGGCGTCTCCGAGCAGTACTTC. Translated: CSAPRAERGVSEQYF.

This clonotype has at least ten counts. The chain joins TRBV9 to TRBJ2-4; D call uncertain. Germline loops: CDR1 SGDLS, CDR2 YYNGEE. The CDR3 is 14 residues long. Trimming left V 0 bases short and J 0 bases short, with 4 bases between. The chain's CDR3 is CASSVVGAKNIQYF. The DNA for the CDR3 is TGTGCCAGCAGCGTAGTGGGAGCCAAAAACATTCAGTACTTC.

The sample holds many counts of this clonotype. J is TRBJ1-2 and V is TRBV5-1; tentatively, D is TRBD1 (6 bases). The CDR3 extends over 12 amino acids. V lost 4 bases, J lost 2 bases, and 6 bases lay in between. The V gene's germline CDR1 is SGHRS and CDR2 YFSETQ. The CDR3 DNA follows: TGCGCCAGCAGCGGACAGAACTATGGCTACACCTTC. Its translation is CASSGQNYGYTF.

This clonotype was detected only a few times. In DNA form, the CDR3 reads TGTGCCAGCAGCTTAGCGCACGGGGGAGGGACTGAAGCTTTCTTT. This codes for CASSLAHGGGTEAFF. The rearrangement uses TRBV7-2 and TRBJ1-1; D might be TRBD1 (5 bases). The germline V gene has CDR1 SGHTA and CDR2 FQGNSA. Trimming took off 0 bases at V and 5 bases at J, with 13 bases between the two ends. CDR3 length equals 15 residues.

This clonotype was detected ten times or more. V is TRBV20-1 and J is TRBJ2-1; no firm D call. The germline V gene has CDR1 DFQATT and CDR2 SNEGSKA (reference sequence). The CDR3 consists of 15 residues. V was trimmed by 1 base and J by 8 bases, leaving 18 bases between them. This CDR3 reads CSARADGRIGDEQFF. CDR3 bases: TGCAGTGCTAGAGCGGACGGACGTATAGGCGATGAGCAGTTCTTC.

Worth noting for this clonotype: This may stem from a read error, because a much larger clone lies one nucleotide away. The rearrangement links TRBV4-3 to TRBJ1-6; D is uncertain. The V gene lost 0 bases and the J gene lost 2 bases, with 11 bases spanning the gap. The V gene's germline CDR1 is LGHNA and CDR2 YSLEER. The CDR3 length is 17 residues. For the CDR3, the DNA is TGCGCCAGCAGCCAAGATCTTGGGAGCCCCTATAATTCACCCCTCCACTTT. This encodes CASSQDLGSPYNSPLHF.

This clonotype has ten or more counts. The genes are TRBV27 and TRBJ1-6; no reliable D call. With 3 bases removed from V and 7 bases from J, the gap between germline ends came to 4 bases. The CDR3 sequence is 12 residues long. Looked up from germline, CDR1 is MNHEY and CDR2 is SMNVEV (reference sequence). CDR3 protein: CASSFQNSPLHF. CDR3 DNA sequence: TGTGCCAGCAGTTTCCAGAATTCACCCCTCCACTTT.

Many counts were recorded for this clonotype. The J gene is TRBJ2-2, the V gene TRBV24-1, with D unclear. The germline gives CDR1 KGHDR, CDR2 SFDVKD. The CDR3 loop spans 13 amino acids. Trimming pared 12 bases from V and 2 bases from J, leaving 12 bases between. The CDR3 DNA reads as TGTGCCTCCCAGGATGGAAACACCGGGGAGCTGTTTTTT. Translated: CASQDGNTGELFF.

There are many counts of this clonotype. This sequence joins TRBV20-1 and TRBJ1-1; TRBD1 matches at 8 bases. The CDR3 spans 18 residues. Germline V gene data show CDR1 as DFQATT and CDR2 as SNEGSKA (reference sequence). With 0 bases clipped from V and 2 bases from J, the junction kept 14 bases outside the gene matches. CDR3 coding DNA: TGCAGTGCTAGAGAATGGATCCGGACAGGGATGGGAAACACTGAAGCTTTCTTT. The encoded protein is CSAREWIRTGMGNTEAFF.

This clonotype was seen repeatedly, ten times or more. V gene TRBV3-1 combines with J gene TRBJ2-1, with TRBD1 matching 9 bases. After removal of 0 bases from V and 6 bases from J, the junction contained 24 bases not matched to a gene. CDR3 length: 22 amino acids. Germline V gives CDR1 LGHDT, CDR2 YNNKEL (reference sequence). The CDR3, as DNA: TGTGCCAGCAGCCAAGAGATTTTGGATGGGTACTCGAACAGGGGGCCCTTCAATGAGCAGTTCTTC. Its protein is CASSQEILDGYSNRGPFNEQFF.

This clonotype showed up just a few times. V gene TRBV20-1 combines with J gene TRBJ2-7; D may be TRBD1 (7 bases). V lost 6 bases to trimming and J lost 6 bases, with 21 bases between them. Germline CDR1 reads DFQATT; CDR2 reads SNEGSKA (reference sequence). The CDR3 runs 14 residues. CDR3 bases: TGCAGTGCCCACGGGGGACAGCGCCTCGCCGAGCAGTACTTC. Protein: CSAHGGQRLAEQYF.

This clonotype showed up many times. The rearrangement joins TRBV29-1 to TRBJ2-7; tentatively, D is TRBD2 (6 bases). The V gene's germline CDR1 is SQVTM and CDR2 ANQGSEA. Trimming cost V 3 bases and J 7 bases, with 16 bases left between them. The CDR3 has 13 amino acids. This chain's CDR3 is CSVDPSATGEQYF. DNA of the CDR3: TGCAGCGTTGACCCTAGCGCCACGGGGGAGCAGTACTTC.

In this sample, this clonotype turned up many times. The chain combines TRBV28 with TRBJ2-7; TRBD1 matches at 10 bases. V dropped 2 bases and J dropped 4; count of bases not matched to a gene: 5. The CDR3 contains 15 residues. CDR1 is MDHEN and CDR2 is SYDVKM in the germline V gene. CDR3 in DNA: TGTGCCAGCAGTTTAGCTGAGGGACAGGGGTACGAGCAGTACTTC. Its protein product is CASSLAEGQGYEQYF.

The chain's CDR3 is CASSQESIGTGAYNEQFF. The CDR3 coding sequence is TGTGCCAGCAGCCAAGAATCAATCGGTACAGGAGCCTACAATGAGCAGTTCTTC. This chain joins TRBV3-1 and TRBJ2-1, with D perhaps TRBD1 (5 bases). Between the trimmed V and J ends, which lost 0 bases and 2 bases, there was a span of 17 bases. Germline V gene sequence: CDR1 LGHDT, CDR2 YNNKEL (reference sequence). The CDR3 spans 18 residues.

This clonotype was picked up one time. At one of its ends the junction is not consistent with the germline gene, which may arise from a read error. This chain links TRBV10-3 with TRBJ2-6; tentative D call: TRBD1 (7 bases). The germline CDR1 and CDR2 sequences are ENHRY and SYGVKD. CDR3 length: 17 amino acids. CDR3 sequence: CAISRPPTGTGANVLTF. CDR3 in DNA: TGTGCCATCAGTCGCCCCCCGACAGGGACTGGGGCCAACGTCCTAACTTTC.

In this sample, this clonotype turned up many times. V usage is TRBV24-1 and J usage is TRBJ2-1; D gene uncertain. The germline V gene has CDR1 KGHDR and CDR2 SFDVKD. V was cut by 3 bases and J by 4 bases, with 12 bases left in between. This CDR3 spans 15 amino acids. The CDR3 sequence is CATSDPAHLYNEQFF. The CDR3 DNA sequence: TGTGCCACCAGTGATCCTGCGCATCTATACAATGAGCAGTTCTTC.